Listed below are T cell receptor beta chains from one sample, sequenced in a study of tumor-infiltrating lymphocytes in primary liver carcinoma. One entry per CDR3 protein, called by TCRdb with MiXCR from the multiplex PCR reads. Found here are about 54,000 distinct CDR3 sequences, over 65% of them singletons; the top ten hold around 23%. The source material was liver tumor tissue from sampling region 2. The receptors were gathered from a man aged 35-49 years with primary liver carcinoma and hepatitis B virus infection. CDR3s include the opening cysteine and the closing phenylalanine or tryptophan. The D gene is left open where the match is weak. Clone size is shown for a subset of rows, as once, few, many or a class of expanded clone.

D,size,J,V,CDR3,DNA
-,-,TRBJ2-4,TRBV11-2,CASTTSAVAKNIQYF,TGTGCCAGCACCACTTCGGCGGTAGCCAAAAACATTCAGTACTTC
-,-,TRBJ2-7,TRBV7-8,CASSLGRGGPFYEQYF,TGTGCCAGCAGCTTAGGGAGGGGCGGTCCTTTCTACGAGCAGTACTTC
-,-,TRBJ2-5,TRBV5-5,CASRGADWDQETQYF,TGTGCTAGCAGGGGGGCGGACTGGGATCAAGAGACCCAGTACTTC
TRBD1,few,TRBJ1-1,TRBV27,CASSSTGRYTEAFF,TGTGCTAGCAGTTCGACAGGGCGATACACTGAAGCTTTCTTT
-,-,TRBJ2-3,TRBV13,CASSLESAVTQYF,TGTGCCAGTAGCTTAGAGAGTGCAGTTACGCAGTATTTT
-,-,TRBJ2-7,TRBV6-5,CTSSYSGIGDSYEQYF,TGTACCAGCAGTTACTCGGGGATAGGTGACTCCTACGAGCAGTACTTC
-,-,TRBJ1-1,TRBV30,CAWNSRGARGTEAIF,TGTGCCTGGAACTCGAGGGGGGCGAGGGGCACTGAAGCTATCTTT
-,-,TRBJ2-3,TRBV28,CASSLAPLPQRDTQYF,TGTGCCAGCAGTTTAGCCCCGCTTCCTCAGCGAGATACGCAGTATTTT
-,once,TRBJ2-2,TRBV11-3,CTSCLGRVDTGELFF,TGTACCAGCTGCTTAGGACGGGTTGACACCGGGGAGCTGTTTTTT
TRBD2,-,TRBJ2-3,TRBV7-6,CASSLRPSGTVTDTQYF,TGTGCCAGCAGCTTAAGGCCTAGCGGGACTGTCACAGATACGCAGTATTTT
-,-,TRBJ2-7,TRBV11-2,CASSITHGAYEEYF,TGTGCCAGCAGCATAACCCACGGAGCCTACGAGGAGTACTTC
-,few,TRBJ2-1,TRBV11-1,CANSFRPQISLENEQFF,TGTGCCAACAGCTTTAGGCCTCAGATATCCCTCGAGAATGAGCAGTTTTTC
TRBD2,-,TRBJ2-7,TRBV12-3/TRBV12-4,CASSLLAGGSPYEQYF,TGTGCCAGCAGTTTATTAGCGGGAGGGTCTCCCTATGAGCAATACTTC
-,-,TRBJ2-3,TRBV6-6,CASISRVLHTDTQYF,TGTGCCAGCATTTCCCGGGTCCTACACACAGATACGCAGTATTTT
-,-,TRBJ2-1,TRBV28,CACIRADYNEQFF,TGTGCCTGCATCAGGGCGGATTACAATGAGCAGTTCTTC
TRBD2,once,TRBJ2-7,TRBV10-3,CAISLGLAASPFSYEQYF,TGTGCCATCAGCCTGGGACTAGCGGCGTCTCCCTTCTCCTACGAGCAGTACTTC
-,-,TRBJ2-7,TRBV12-3/TRBV12-4,CASSLGTGSYERYF,TGTGCCAGCAGTTTAGGGACGGGCTCCTATGAGCGGTACTTC
-,-,TRBJ2-7,TRBV29-1,CSVMNREGHEQYF,TGCAGCGTTATGAACCGCGAGGGCCACGAGCAGTACTTC
TRBD1,-,TRBJ2-7,TRBV6-5,CASSRDRGYGQYF,TGTGCCAGCAGTCGGGACAGGGGCTACGGGCAATACTTC
-,few,TRBJ2-3,TRBV11-2,CTSSPFQLPDTQYF,TGTACCAGCAGTCCATTTCAGCTGCCAGATACACAGTATTTT
-,medium-sized,TRBJ2-7,TRBV11-2,CASSLFGAKEQYF,TGTGCCAGCAGCTTATTCGGGGCGAAAGAGCAGTACTTC
TRBD1,many,TRBJ1-4,TRBV10-3,CAISEGQAGEKLFF,TGTGCCATCAGTGAGGGACAGGCGGGTGAAAAACTGTTTTTT
-,many,TRBJ2-7,TRBV28,CASARVPYEQYF,TGTGCCAGCGCGCGCGTCCCCTACGAGCAGTACTTC
-,-,TRBJ2-4,TRBV4-2,CASSPPPLARIAKNIQCF,TGTGCCAGCAGCCCGCCCCCGCTAGCGAGGATAGCCAAAAACATTCAGTGCTTC
-,-,TRBJ2-2,TRBV20-1,CSASQDQPGELLF,TGCAGTGCTAGCCAGGATCAACCCGGGGAGCTGCTTTTT
-,-,TRBJ1-4,TRBV29-1,CSLEKNNNEKLFF,TGCAGCCTCGAGAAGAACAATAATGAAAAACTGTTTTTT
TRBD2,-,TRBJ2-5,TRBV5-4,CTSSSTTSGSGEIQYF,TGTACCAGCAGCTCTACGACTAGCGGGAGTGGAGAGATCCAGTACTTC
-,-,TRBJ2-1,TRBV20-1,CSASYVDFNEQFF,TGCAGTGCCAGTTATGTTGACTTCAATGAGCAGTTCTTC
TRBD1,many,TRBJ2-7,TRBV6-5,CASNRDRGYEQYF,TGTGCCAGTAACCGGGACAGGGGCTACGAGCAGTACTTC
TRBD1,-,TRBJ1-1,TRBV4-1,CASNQDLVPSDRGRPLVTEAFF,TGCGCCAGTAACCAAGATCTAGTCCCCAGTGACAGGGGCAGACCCCTGGTCACTGAAGCTTTCTTT
-,many,TRBJ2-7,TRBV6-1,CASSNGPYEQYF,TGTGCCAGCAGTAACGGACCCTACGAGCAGTACTTC
TRBD1,-,TRBJ2-3,TRBV6-1,CASRDRQGRVNQPQYF,TGTGCCAGCAGGGACCGACAGGGAAGGGTTAATCAGCCCCAGTATTTT
-,once,TRBJ2-7,TRBV11-2,CTSSSQLTSYEQYF,TGCACCAGCAGCTCACAACTTACTTCCTACGAGCAGTACTTC
-,-,TRBJ1-6,TRBV14,CVSSQLGGNSPLHF,TGTGTCAGCAGCCAGTTGGGGGGTAATTCACCCCTCCACTTT
-,-,TRBJ2-2,TRBV6-1,CASKTGSDTGGLFF,TGTGCCAGCAAGACTGGGAGCGACACCGGGGGGCTGTTTTTT
-,-,TRBJ2-7,TRBV12-5,CVSPPGSEEYF,TGTGTTAGTCCCCCTGGGTCCGAGGAGTACTTC
-,-,TRBJ1-5,TRBV5-6,CASRWWDGNQPQHF,TGTGCCAGTAGATGGTGGGACGGGAATCAGCCCCAGCATTTT
TRBD2,-,TRBJ2-7,TRBV4-2,CAGSHYLAGGPGEQYF,TGTGCTGGCAGCCATTACCTAGCGGGAGGGCCGGGCGAGCAGTACTTC
-,many,TRBJ2-5,TRBV28,CASSFGTVQETQYF,TGTGCCAGCAGTTTCGGTACAGTCCAAGAGACTCAGTACTTC
TRBD2,once,TRBJ2-5,TRBV29-1,CSVRGSGSSDAQYF,TGCAGCGTTCGAGGGAGCGGGAGTTCAGATGCCCAGTACTTC
-,-,TRBJ2-2,TRBV12-3/TRBV12-4,CASSPRLGENTGELFF,TGTGCCAGCAGTCCAAGACTAGGGGAGAACACAGGGGAGCTGTTTTTT
TRBD2,-,TRBJ2-3,TRBV20-1,CSATSGFSIDTQYF,TGCAGTGCTACTAGCGGGTTTAGCATAGATACGCAGTATTTT
-,-,TRBJ2-5,TRBV4-1,CAISQLGLAGTQYF,TGCGCCATCAGCCAACTGGGACTGGCTGGGACCCAATACTTC
-,many,TRBJ2-5,TRBV30,CAWSRGEPRETQYF,TGTGCCTGGAGCCGGGGAGAACCCCGGGAGACCCAGTACTTC
TRBD2,-,TRBJ2-7,TRBV20-1,CSAERVSGGPGRAYEQYF,TGCAGTGCTGAACGGGTTAGCGGGGGGCCGGGTCGGGCCTACGAGCAGTACTTC
-,-,TRBJ2-1,TRBV5-4,CASRLRYQNELFF,TGTGCCAGCAGGCTACGGTATCAGAATGAGCTGTTCTTC
-,-,TRBJ2-7,TRBV11-2,CACSLILLSYEQYF,TGTGCCTGCAGCTTAATACTCCTCTCCTATGAGCAGTACTTC
TRBD1,-,TRBJ2-1,TRBV29-1,CSGLPVQGVDEQFF,TGCAGCGGATTGCCTGTGCAGGGGGTGGATGAGCAGTTCTTC
-,once,TRBJ2-3,TRBV11-2,CTRSPFQLPDTQYF,TGTACGAGGAGCCCATTTCAGCTGCCAGATACGCAGTATTTT
-,-,TRBJ1-3,TRBV11-2,CASSKVENSNTIYF,TGTGCGAGCAGCAAGGTGGAGAATAGTAACACCATATATTTT
-,-,TRBJ2-7,TRBV28,CASCFAGNYEHYF,TGTGCCAGCTGTTTCGCGGGAAACTACGAGCATTACTTC
TRBD1,once,TRBJ1-6,TRBV11-2,CASSLQGVNSPIQF,TGTGCCAGCAGCTTACAGGGGGTGAATTCACCCATCCAGTTT
TRBD2,-,TRBJ2-1,TRBV11-2,CAISLTSGYHERFF,TGTGCCATCAGCTTAACTAGCGGATACCATGAGCGGTTCTTC
TRBD2,-,TRBJ2-1,TRBV11-1,CASSLGLALGVDNEQFF,TGTGCCAGCAGCCTGGGACTAGCGCTAGGAGTTGACAATGAGCAGTTCTTC
TRBD2,-,TRBJ2-7,TRBV11-2,CASSPGFSGTYEQYF,TGTGCCAGCAGCCCTGGGTTTAGCGGGACCTACGAGCAGTACTTC
-,-,TRBJ1-5,TRBV4-1,CASSPGGRSNRPQHF,TGCGCCAGTAGCCCCGGGGGCAGAAGCAATCGGCCCCAGCACTTT
-,-,TRBJ1-2,TRBV7-9,CASRLGQQGGYTF,TGTGCCAGCAGGTTAGGCCAGCAGGGTGGTTACACCTTC
-,-,TRBJ2-5,TRBV9,CASSVGGRETQYF,TGTGCCAGCAGCGTAGGGGGCAGGGAGACCCAGTACTTC
-,-,TRBJ1-5,TRBV7-3,CASSNHQLQHF,TGTGCCAGCAGCAACCATCAGCTCCAGCATTTT